This passage covers 18 T cell receptor beta chains from one sample sequenced in a study of PD-L1 blockade in urothelial cancer. The method was immunoSEQ multiplex PCR; TCRdb's version includes in-frame clones alone and lacks a portion of them. The sample yields tens of thousands of clones, approximately 88% seen once. Time point reported: pretreatment peripheral blood. Sequencing was performed on PBMCs, taken around atezolizumab (anti-PD-L1) treatment. All receptors come from a woman aged 60-75 years with urothelial cancer.

The chain has TRBV4-2 and TRBJ2-5; 13 nucleotides match TRBD2. J lost 5 bases, V lost 0 bases, and 3 bases had no gene match. Germline V gene data show CDR1 as LGHNA and CDR2 as YNFKEQ. This CDR3 region has 16 residues. CDR3 nucleotide sequence: TGTGCCAGCAGCCAAGAGGGGACTAGCGGGGTGGAGACCCAGTACTTC. It encodes CASSQEGTSGVETQYF.

CDR3 in DNA: TGTGCCAGCAGCTTAGTGTTTTCGGCTAGCGGGAATACCTACAATGAGCAGTTCTTC. Translating gives CASSLVFSASGNTYNEQFF. This rearrangement joins TRBV13 to TRBJ2-1; 9 positions match TRBD2. CDR1 is PRHDT, CDR2 FYEKMQ, per germline (reference sequence). The CDR3 is 19 amino acids. V trimming: 1 base; J trimming: 2 bases; junction bases outside the gene matches: 12. The full variable domain, completed using reference TRBV13 and TRBJ2-1, is AAGVIQSPRHLIKEKRETATLKCYPIPRHDTVYWYQQGPGQDPQFLISFYEKMQSDKGSIPDRFSAQQFSDYHSELNMSSLELGDSALYFCASSLVFSASGNTYNEQFFGPGTRLTVL.

The chain couples TRBV11-2 to TRBJ2-1; 12 nucleotides line up with TRBD2. J lost 1 base, V lost 1 base, and 5 bases had no gene match. Per the germline V gene, CDR1 is SGHAT and CDR2 is FQNNGV. The CDR3 runs to 18 residues. This CDR3 is CASSLVPSGGESYNEQFF. The DNA of the CDR3 is TGTGCCAGCAGCTTAGTTCCTAGCGGGGGGGAGTCCTACAATGAGCAGTTCTTC.

The chain uses TRBV18 and TRBJ1-1; D is possibly TRBD1 (5 bases). The germline gives CDR1 KGHSH, CDR2 LQKENI. V shed 3 bases and J shed 1 base, with 15 bases lying between them. The CDR3 consists of 16 residues. The CDR3 coding sequence is TGTGCCAGCTCACCTATTCGACAGTTAGAGAACACTGAAGCTTTCTTT. It specifies CASSPIRQLENTEAFF.

The chain combines TRBV19 with TRBJ1-2; no clear D. The CDR3 length is 13 residues. Deletions cut 3 bases from V and 3 bases from J, with 8 bases between. Looked up from germline, CDR1 is LNHDA and CDR2 is SQIVND (reference sequence). CDR3 sequence reads: CASSIAGYYGYTF. CDR3 coding DNA: TGTGCCAGTAGTATTGCCGGTTACTATGGCTACACCTTC.

The gene calls are TRBV7-9 and TRBJ1-3, with 7 nucleotides matching TRBD1. CDR1 and CDR2 from the germline V gene are SEHNR and FQNEAQ (reference sequence). The V gene end was trimmed by 5 bases and the J gene end by 2 bases; junction bases not matched to a gene: 6. This CDR3 has 15 residues. DNA for the CDR3: TGTGCCAGCAGCCTAAGGGACAGTGCTGGAAACACCATATATTTT. Its translation is CASSLRDSAGNTIYF.

The chain couples TRBV10-3 to TRBJ1-2, with D tentatively TRBD1 (5 bases). Germline-derived CDR1 and CDR2 are ENHRY and SYGVKD. V gave up 2 bases and J gave up 6 bases, with 13 bases separating them. CDR3 size: 14 residues. CDR3 residues: CAISEGQGGHGYTF. For the CDR3, the DNA is TGTGCCATCAGTGAGGGGCAGGGAGGCCATGGCTACACCTTC.

This chain connects TRBV6-5 to TRBJ1-6, with unresolved D. The CDR3 has 15 amino acids. Trimming cost V 5 bases and J 8 bases, with 16 bases left between them. CDR1 is MNHEY and CDR2 is SVGAGI in the germline V gene. The CDR3 nucleotides are TGTGCCAGCAGTCCCTCGGGGTACCCATATTCACCCCTCCACTTT. Translating it yields CASSPSGYPYSPLHF.

The chain couples TRBV7-2 to TRBJ2-7; 13 positions agree with TRBD2. Germline V lookup: CDR1 SGHTA, CDR2 FQGNSA. The CDR3 has 15 residues. With 6 bases clipped from V and 4 bases from J, the junction kept 6 bases outside the gene matches. The CDR3 here is CASRFGLAGEYEQYF. In DNA, the CDR3 is TGTGCCAGCAGATTCGGACTAGCGGGAGAGTACGAGCAGTACTTC.

The chain uses TRBV12-5 and TRBJ2-5; 10 bases line up with TRBD1. CDR1 is LGHNT and CDR2 is FRNRAP in the germline V gene. The CDR3 contains 16 residues. V shed 5 bases and J 5 bases; nucleotides not matched to a gene: 11. The CDR3 region is CASGPDRGLGGETQYF. The DNA of the CDR3 is TGTGCTAGTGGTCCCGACAGGGGGCTAGGAGGGGAGACCCAGTACTTC.

The rearrangement uses TRBV5-4 and TRBJ2-7; 8 bases fit TRBD2. CDR1 SGHNT and CDR2 YYREEE come from the germline V gene (reference sequence). J was trimmed by 4 bases and V by 4 bases; bases with no gene match: 16. The CDR3 is 17 amino acids. The chain's CDR3 is CASSRTPIAGLLYEQYF. CDR3 in DNA: TGTGCCAGCAGCCGTACCCCGATAGCGGGGCTTTTATACGAGCAGTACTTC.

This rearrangement joins TRBV27 to TRBJ1-5, with TRBD1 matching 7 bases. Germline-derived CDR1 and CDR2 are MNHEY and SMNVEV (reference sequence). The CDR3 covers 15 residues. After removal of 5 bases from V and 7 bases from J, the junction contained 11 bases not matched to a gene. The CDR3: CASSPYRGQRQPQHF. The CDR3 DNA sequence: TGTGCCAGCAGTCCATACAGGGGTCAGAGGCAGCCCCAGCATTTT.

The J gene is TRBJ2-5, the V gene TRBV28, with D possibly matching TRBD2 (6 bases). CDR1 and CDR2 from the germline V gene are MDHEN and SYDVKM. CDR3 size: 16 residues. V was shortened by 5 bases and J by 0 bases, with 16 bases between the two germline ends. The CDR3 DNA sequence: TGTGCCAGCAGTCCCGAATTAGCGGCTAACCAAGAGACCCAGTACTTC. Its protein is CASSPELAANQETQYF.

This clone was recorded only once. The CDR3, as DNA: TGTGCCAGTAGTACCTTGACTAGCCACAATGAGCAGTTCTTC. Amino acid sequence: CASSTLTSHNEQFF. The genes are TRBV19 and TRBJ2-1; 7 positions match TRBD2. Germline V gene data show CDR1 as LNHDA and CDR2 as SQIVND (reference sequence). Trimming cost V 4 bases and J 5 bases; bases outside gene matches: 5. The CDR3 is 14 amino acids.

The chain is built from TRBV2 and TRBJ1-2; 12 bases agree with TRBD1. With V trimmed by 6 bases and J by 1 base, 3 bases remained unmatched. Per germline, CDR1 SNHLY and CDR2 FYNNEI. The CDR3 loop spans 15 amino acids. CDR3 DNA sequence: TGTGCCAGCAGCGGGACAGGGGGCCTTAACTATGGCTACACCTTC. This gives the protein CASSGTGGLNYGYTF.

This clone was counted only a few times. J is TRBJ2-4 and V is TRBV15; 10 bases line up with TRBD1. Germline trimming cut 3 bases from V and 7 bases from J; bases unmatched to any gene: 3. This CDR3 contains 14 residues. Germline CDR1 reads LNHNV; CDR2 reads YYDKDF (reference sequence). In DNA, the CDR3 is TGTGCCACCAGCAGGGGACAGGGGTCGAACATTCAGTACTTC. Protein product: CATSRGQGSNIQYF. Using reference TRBV15 and TRBJ2-4 for the parts outside the CDR3, the full variable domain is DAMVIQNPRYQVTQFGKPVTLSCSQTLNHNVMYWYQQKSSQAPKLLFHYYDKDFNNEADTPDNFQSRRPNTSFCFLDIRSPGLGDTAMYLCATSRGQGSNIQYFGAGTRLSVL.

This clone was recorded once. CDR3 nucleotide sequence: TGTGCCAGCAGTTACCCCCATTCCCACGAGCAGTACTTC. It codes for CASSYPHSHEQYF. V is TRBV6-5 and J is TRBJ2-7; D uncertain. Per the germline V gene, CDR1 is MNHEY and CDR2 is SVGAGI. The CDR3 covers 13 residues. The V end was cut by 2 bases, the J end by 5 bases, with 10 bases between.

The chain links TRBV2 to TRBJ2-2, with TRBD2 identical over 10 bases. This CDR3 region has 18 residues. After removal of 4 bases from V and 3 bases from J, the junction contained 11 bases not matched to a gene. Germline values: CDR1 SNHLY, CDR2 FYNNEI. The CDR3 loop reads CASSGGLAAPPYTGELFF. DNA for the CDR3: TGTGCCAGCAGTGGAGGACTAGCGGCCCCGCCGTACACCGGGGAGCTGTTTTTT.